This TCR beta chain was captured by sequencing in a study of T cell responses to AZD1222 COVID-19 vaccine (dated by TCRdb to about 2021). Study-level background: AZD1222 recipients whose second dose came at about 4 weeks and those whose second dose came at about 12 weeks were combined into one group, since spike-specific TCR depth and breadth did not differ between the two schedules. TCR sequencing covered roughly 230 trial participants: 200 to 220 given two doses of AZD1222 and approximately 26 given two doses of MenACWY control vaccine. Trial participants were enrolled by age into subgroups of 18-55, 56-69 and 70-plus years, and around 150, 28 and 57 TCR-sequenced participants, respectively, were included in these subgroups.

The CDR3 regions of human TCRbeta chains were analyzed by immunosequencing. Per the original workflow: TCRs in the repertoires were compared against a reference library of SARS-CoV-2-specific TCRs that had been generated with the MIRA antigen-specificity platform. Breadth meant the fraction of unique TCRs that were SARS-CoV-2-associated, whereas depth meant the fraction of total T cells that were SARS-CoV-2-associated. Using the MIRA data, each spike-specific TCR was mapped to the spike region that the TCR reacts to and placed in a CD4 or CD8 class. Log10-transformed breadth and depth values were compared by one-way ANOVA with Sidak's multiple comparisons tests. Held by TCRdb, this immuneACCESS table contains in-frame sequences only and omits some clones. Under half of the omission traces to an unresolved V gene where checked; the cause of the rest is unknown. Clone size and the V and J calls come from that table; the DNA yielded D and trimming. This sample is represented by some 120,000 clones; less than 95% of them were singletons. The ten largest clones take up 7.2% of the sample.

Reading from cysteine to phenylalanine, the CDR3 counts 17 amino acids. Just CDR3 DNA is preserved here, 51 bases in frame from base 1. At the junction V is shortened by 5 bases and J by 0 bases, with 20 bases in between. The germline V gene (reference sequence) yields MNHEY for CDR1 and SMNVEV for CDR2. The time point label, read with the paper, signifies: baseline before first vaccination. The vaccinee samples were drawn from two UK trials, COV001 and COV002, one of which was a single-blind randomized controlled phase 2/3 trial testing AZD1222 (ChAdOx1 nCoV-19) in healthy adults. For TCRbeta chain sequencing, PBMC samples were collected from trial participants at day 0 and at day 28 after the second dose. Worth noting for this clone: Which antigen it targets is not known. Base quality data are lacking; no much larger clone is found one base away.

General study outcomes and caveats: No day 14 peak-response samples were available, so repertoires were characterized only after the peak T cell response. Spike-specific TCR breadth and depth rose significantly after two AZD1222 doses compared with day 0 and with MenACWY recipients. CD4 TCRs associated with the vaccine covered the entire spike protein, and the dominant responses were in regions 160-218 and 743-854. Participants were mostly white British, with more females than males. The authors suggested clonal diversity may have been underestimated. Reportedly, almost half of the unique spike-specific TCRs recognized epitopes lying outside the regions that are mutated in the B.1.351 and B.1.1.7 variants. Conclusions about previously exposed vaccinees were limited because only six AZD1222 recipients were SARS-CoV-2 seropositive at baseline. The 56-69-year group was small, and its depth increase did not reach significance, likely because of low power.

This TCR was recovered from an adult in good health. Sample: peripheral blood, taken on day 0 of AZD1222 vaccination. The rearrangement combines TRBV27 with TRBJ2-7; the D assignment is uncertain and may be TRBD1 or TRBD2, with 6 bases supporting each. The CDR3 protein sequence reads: CASSRGPMGGPSYEQYF. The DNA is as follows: TGTGCCAGCAGTAGAGGACCTATGGGGGGCCCCTCCTACGAGCAGTACTTC.